A selection of T cell receptor beta chains follows, all from one sample in a study of hypomethylating agent response in myelodysplastic syndrome. TCRdb's copy holds only in-frame clones and misses some; the assay was immunoSEQ multiplex PCR. Among approximately 920 clones listed, 82% were seen once. The material sequenced was bone marrow, taken before or after starting hypomethylating agent treatment for myelodysplastic syndrome (not recorded which). The receptors derive from a human donor with myelodysplastic syndrome. Each CDR3 is given with its conserved first and last residue. D genes are given only for firm matches. The size of a clone is reported for some rows only, either as once, few or many, or as a class for expanded clones.

j_gene	abundance	d_gene	v_gene	CDR3aa	CDR3nt
TRBJ2-5	-	-	TRBV6-1	CATLYETQYF	TGTGCCACCCTCTATGAGACCCAGTACTTC
TRBJ1-5	-	-	TRBV28	CASSLSGGDNQPQHF	TGTGCCAGCAGTTTAAGCGGTGGAGACAATCAGCCCCAGCATTTT
TRBJ2-1	-	-	TRBV11-3	CASSGWNNEQFF	TGTGCCAGCAGCGGATGGAACAATGAGCAGTTCTTC
TRBJ1-3	few	TRBD1	TRBV2	CASRVDRGGNTIYF	TGTGCCAGCAGGGTTGACAGGGGTGGAAACACCATATATTTT
TRBJ2-3	-	TRBD1	TRBV7-3	CASSSDRAADTQYF	TGTGCCAGCAGCTCCGACAGGGCAGCAGATACGCAGTATTTT
TRBJ2-1	-	TRBD2	TRBV19	CASSIGLALGIEQFF	TGTGCCAGTAGTATAGGACTAGCACTCGGGATCGAGCAGTTCTTC
TRBJ2-3	-	TRBD1	TRBV5-1	CASSWDSFTDTQYF	TGCGCCAGCAGCTGGGACAGTTTCACAGATACGCAGTATTTT
TRBJ2-1	-	-	TRBV19	CASSKGSYNEQFF	TGTGCCAGTAGTAAGGGGTCCTACAATGAGCAGTTCTTC
TRBJ1-2	-	-	TRBV21-1	CASSKVPGARNYGYTF	TGTGCCAGCAGCAAAGTCCCAGGGGCTCGGAACTATGGCTACACCTTC
TRBJ1-2	-	-	TRBV4-3	CASSQTLDYGYTF	TGCGCCAGCAGCCAGACATTGGACTATGGCTACACCTTC
TRBJ2-7	few	-	TRBV6-5	CASSQLAEQYF	TGTGCCAGCAGCCAGTTAGCGGAGCAGTACTTC
TRBJ2-5	once	-	TRBV6-5	CASSYSGQLVETQYF	TGTGCCAGCAGTTACTCGGGGCAATTAGTGGAGACCCAGTACTTC
TRBJ2-1	-	-	TRBV10-3	CAISDNRAQYNEQFF	TGTGCCATCAGTGACAACAGGGCTCAATACAATGAGCAGTTCTTC
TRBJ1-1	-	-	TRBV2	CAERTNTEAFF	TGTGCCGAGCGAACGAACACTGAAGCTTTCTTT
TRBJ2-3	-	-	TRBV7-9	CASRTTGRDTQYF	TGTGCCAGCAGGACCACAGGGCGGGATACGCAGTATTTT
TRBJ2-7	-	-	TRBV7-2	CASSLDWRGRYEQYF	TGTGCCAGCAGCTTAGATTGGAGGGGCCGGTACGAGCAGTACTTC
TRBJ2-1	few	-	TRBV28	CASSPVTSDLFF	TGTGCCAGCAGTCCCGTCACATCGGATCTGTTCTTC
TRBJ1-1	-	TRBD1	TRBV7-2	CASRSTGSNTEAFF	TGTGCCAGCAGATCGACAGGGTCTAACACTGAAGCTTTCTTT
TRBJ2-1	-	-	TRBV6-5	CASSYSPGNSYNEQFF	TGTGCCAGCAGTTACTCGCCCGGGAACTCCTACAATGAGCAGTTCTTC
TRBJ2-7	once	-	TRBV5-1	CASSLTFRSYEQYF	TGCGCCAGCAGCTTGACCTTTCGGTCCTACGAGCAGTACTTC
TRBJ1-1	-	TRBD1	TRBV28	CASSAKTGSEAFF	TGTGCCAGCAGTGCCAAGACAGGGTCTGAAGCTTTCTTT
TRBJ2-1	-	-	TRBV21-1	CASSKEELADEQFF	TGTGCCAGCAGCAAAGAGGAACTAGCGGATGAGCAGTTCTTC
TRBJ2-7	large	-	TRBV7-9	CASSLVGEGLSDEQYF	TGTGCCAGCAGCTTAGTCGGAGAAGGATTAAGTGACGAGCAGTACTTC
TRBJ2-7	-	-	TRBV4-3	CASSQEEYYEQYF	TGCGCCAGCAGCCAAGAAGAGTACTACGAGCAGTACTTC